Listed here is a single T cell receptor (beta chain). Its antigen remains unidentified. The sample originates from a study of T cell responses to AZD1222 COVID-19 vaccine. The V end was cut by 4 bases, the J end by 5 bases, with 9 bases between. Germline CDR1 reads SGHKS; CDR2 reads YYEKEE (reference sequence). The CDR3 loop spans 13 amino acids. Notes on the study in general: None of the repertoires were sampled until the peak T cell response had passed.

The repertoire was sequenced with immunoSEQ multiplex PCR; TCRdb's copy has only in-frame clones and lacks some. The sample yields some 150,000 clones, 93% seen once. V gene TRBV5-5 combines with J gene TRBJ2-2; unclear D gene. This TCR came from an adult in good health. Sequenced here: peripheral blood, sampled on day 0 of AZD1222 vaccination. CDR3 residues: CASSPPGTGELFF. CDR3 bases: TGTGCCAGCAGCCCCCCCGGGACCGGGGAGCTGTTTTTT.